Many counts were recorded for the clone carrying this TCR beta chain. This CDR3 has 12 residues. Per the germline V gene, CDR1 is LGHDT and CDR2 is YNNKEL (reference sequence). Using its own MiXCR run on the 5' RACE reads, TCRdb lists one record per CDR3 protein. The sample lists tens of thousands of distinct CDR3 sequences; about 12% were seen once. These data come from a study of T-cell memory formation after mild COVID-19. The chain employs TRBV3-1 and TRBJ2-1; 7 bases match TRBD2. This TCR derives from an adult woman who had mild COVID-19 (a few samples of this study predate the infection). Cell type and time point are not known. Material for sequencing was PBMCs or a T cell subset sorted from them (not recorded which). The CDR3 DNA is TGTGCTGTCGCTTGGGGAGGGAATGAGCAGTTCTTC. This codes for CAVAWGGNEQFF.